This T cell receptor (beta chain) was observed in a study of T cells after yellow fever vaccination. Across the whole study: When fractions had low cell numbers, they were prepared with SMART-Seq v4 Ultra Low Input. Study conclusions and caveats: Though it reached lower strength, the secondary response hit its peak faster, day 5 versus 15.

The sample holds one count of this clonotype. Its antigen remains unknown. J gave up 5 bases and V 4 bases, and 19 bases lay outside the gene matches. The CDR3 covers 19 residues. Germline V gene lookup returns CDR1 SGHRS and CDR2 YFSETQ. UMIs and a universal primer site were added when TCR cDNA was made by 5'RACE template switching. TCRdb re-called the 5' RACE reads with MiXCR, one entry per CDR3 protein. Here the sample spans some 300,000 distinct CDR3 sequences, approximately 10% being singletons. The material was CD4+ T cells sorted from PBMCs, obtained 5 days after the yellow fever booster vaccination. The chain joins TRBV5-1 to TRBJ2-3; 10 bases agree with TRBD2. The receptor was isolated from a man aged 18 to 29 who received the YFV17D yellow fever vaccine. The CDR3 nucleotides read TGCGCCAGCAGCCCAGAACTAGCGGGGCCTTTCAACCGCGGAGATACGCAGTATTTT. Its protein is CASSPELAGPFNRGDTQYF.